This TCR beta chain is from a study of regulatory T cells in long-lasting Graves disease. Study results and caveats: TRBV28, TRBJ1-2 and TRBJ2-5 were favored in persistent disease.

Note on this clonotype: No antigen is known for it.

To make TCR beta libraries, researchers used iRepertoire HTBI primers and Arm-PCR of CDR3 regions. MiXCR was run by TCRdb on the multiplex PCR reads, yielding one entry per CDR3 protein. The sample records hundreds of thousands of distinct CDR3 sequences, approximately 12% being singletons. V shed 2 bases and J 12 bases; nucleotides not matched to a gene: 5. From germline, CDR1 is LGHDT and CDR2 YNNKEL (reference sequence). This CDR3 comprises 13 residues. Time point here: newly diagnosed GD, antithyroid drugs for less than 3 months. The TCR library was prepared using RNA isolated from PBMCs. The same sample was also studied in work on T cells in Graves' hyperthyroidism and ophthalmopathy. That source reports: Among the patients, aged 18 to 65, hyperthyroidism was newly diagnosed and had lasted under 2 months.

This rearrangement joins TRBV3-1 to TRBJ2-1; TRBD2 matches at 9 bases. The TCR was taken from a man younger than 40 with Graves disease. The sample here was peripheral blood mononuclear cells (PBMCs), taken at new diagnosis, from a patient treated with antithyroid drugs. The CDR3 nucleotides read TGTGCCAGCAGCCAAACGCTAGCGGGAATGCAGTTCTTC. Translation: CASSQTLAGMQFF.